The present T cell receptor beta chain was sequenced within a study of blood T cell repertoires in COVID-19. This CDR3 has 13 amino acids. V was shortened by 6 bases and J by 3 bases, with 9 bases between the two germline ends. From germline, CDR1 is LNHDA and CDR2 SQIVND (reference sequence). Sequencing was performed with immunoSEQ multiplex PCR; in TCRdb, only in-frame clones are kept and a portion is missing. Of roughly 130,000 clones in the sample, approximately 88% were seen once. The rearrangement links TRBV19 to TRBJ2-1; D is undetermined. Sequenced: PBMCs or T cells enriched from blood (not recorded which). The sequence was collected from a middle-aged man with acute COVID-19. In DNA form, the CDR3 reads TGTGCCAGTAGCCTTACTTTCTACAATGAGCAGTTCTTC. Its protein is CASSLTFYNEQFF. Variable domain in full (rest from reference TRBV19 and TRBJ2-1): DGGITQSPKYLFRKEGQNVTLSCEQNLNHDAMYWYRQDPGQGLRLIYYSQIVNDFQKGDIAEGYSVSREKKESFPLTVTSAQKNPTAFYLCASSLTFYNEQFFGPGTRLTVL.